The T cell receptor beta chain under discussion was sequenced for a study of T cell responses to AZD1222 COVID-19 vaccine. Findings of the study overall: The donors showed a predominance of white British ancestry and of females, with possible underestimation of clonal diversity. A reported finding is that nearly half of spike-specific TCRs target unmutated variant regions.

TCRdb's table, derived via immunoSEQ multiplex PCR, lists solely in-frame clones and lacks some. In the table there are 90,000 to 120,000 clones, about 92% of which are singletons. Turning to this clone: The antigen is unknown.

This CDR3 region has 17 residues. V lost 1 base and J lost 6; bases outside the gene matches: 14. Germline V gene lookup returns CDR1 SGHRS and CDR2 YFSETQ. The chain joins TRBV5-1 to TRBJ2-7, with 9 bases matching TRBD2. Specimen: peripheral blood, collected on day 0 of AZD1222 vaccination. This sequence was found in an adult in good health. The CDR3 DNA is TGCGCCAGCAGCTTGAGACCGGCGGGAGGGCCGTCAGGCGAGCAGTACTTC. As protein: CASSLRPAGGPSGEQYF.